These 4 T cell receptor beta chains came from one sample sequenced in a study of blood T cell repertoires in COVID-19 (dated by TCRdb to 2018 to 2021). To prepare the library, the immunoSEQ multiplex PCR assay was applied. TCRdb provides this immuneACCESS table in a form limited to in-frame rearrangements. Some clones are lacking; in checked studies, under half of them reflect an unresolved V gene, and why the rest are absent is not known. This sample holds about 210,000 clones; around 85% were observed only once. The ten largest clonotypes hold roughly a sixth of the sample. The sequenced material came from PBMCs or T cells enriched from blood (not recorded which). The receptors derive from a man aged 40-55 years who had recovered from COVID-19.

The V gene is TRBV18, the J gene TRBJ1-5; D unclear. V was clipped by 0 bases and J by 7 bases, with 7 bases between them. The CDR3 covers 13 residues. Germline CDR1 is KGHSH and CDR2 is LQKENI. In nucleotides, the CDR3 is TGTGCCAGCTCACCACCGGAGGGCCAGCCCCAGCATTTT. Translated: CASSPPEGQPQHF.

The V call is TRBV5-1, the J call TRBJ2-5; D possibly corresponds to TRBD2 (5 bases). Trimming removed 1 base from V and 5 bases from J, with 15 bases in between. The germline CDR1 and CDR2 sequences are SGHRS and YFSETQ. This CDR3 has 15 amino acids. CDR3: CASSLRSGVRETQYF. The CDR3 nucleotides are TGCGCCAGCAGCTTGAGGAGCGGAGTTCGGGAGACCCAGTACTTC.

The chain recombines TRBV18 with TRBJ1-2; D may be TRBD1 (5 bases). Germline V gene data show CDR1 as KGHSH and CDR2 as LQKENI. This CDR3 comprises 14 residues. Trimming took 4 bases from V and 4 from J, leaving 13 bases between them. CDR3 DNA sequence: TGTGCCAGCTCACTACAGACAGAATCCTATGGCTACACCTTC. As protein: CASSLQTESYGYTF.

V is TRBV5-1 and J is TRBJ1-2; 7 bases match TRBD1. CDR3 length equals 14 residues. V lost 4 bases, J lost 6 bases, and 9 bases stayed unmatched. Germline V gene lookup returns CDR1 SGHRS and CDR2 YFSETQ. CDR3 nucleotide sequence: TGCGCCAGCAGCATCGACAGGGCCCAGAATGGCTACACCTTC. Translated: CASSIDRAQNGYTF.